The text below deals with one TCR beta chain. Its antigen is currently unknown. All of the donors resided in Nashville, Tennessee, and each was a Caucasian adult. The V and J ends lost 4 bases and 6 bases, in that order; junction bases with no gene match: 9. This CDR3 has 14 amino acids. Germline V CDR1 and CDR2: SGHDN, FVKESK. The data were obtained in a study of shared clonotypes between healthy human individuals. Study-level points and caveats: Among donors, sharing of clonotypes was expected to be affected by sequencing depth.

The repertoire was sequenced with immunoSEQ multiplex PCR; TCRdb's copy has only in-frame clones and lacks some. Of roughly 450,000 clones listed, 75% to 85% were seen once; the top ten hold 10% to 15%. The chain carries TRBV14 and TRBJ2-7, with 7 bases identical to TRBD2. The specimen was PBMCs. The clonotype was recovered from a woman aged 40-49 years in good health. Some clones in this sample may be carry-over from other donors' samples. The DNA for the CDR3 is TGTGCCAGCAGCCTGCGGGCTAGCGGAGTCGAGCAGTACTTC. Translated, it gives CASSLRASGVEQYF.